The clone carrying this T cell receptor (beta chain) came up a few times. TCRdb re-analysed the RT-PCR reads in MiXCR, keeping a single row per CDR3 protein. The sample consists of about 700,000 distinct CDR3 sequences, approximately 15% of them appearing once. Germline values: CDR1 SGHRS, CDR2 YFSETQ. Trimming pared 4 bases from V and 2 bases from J, leaving 9 bases between. The CDR3 totals 14 residues. The gene calls are TRBV5-1 and TRBJ2-2; either TRBD1 or TRBD2 may fit D (5 bases each). This receptor was obtained from a female donor in good health, serving as a healthy control. The specimen sequenced was memory CD4+ T cells from blood. CDR3 DNA: TGCGCCAGCAGCCTCGGGGACAACACCGGGGAGCTGTTTTTT. It encodes CASSLGDNTGELFF.